This T cell receptor (beta chain) appears in the sequencing data of a study of blood T cell repertoires in COVID-19. The table came from immunoSEQ multiplex PCR; TCRdb's copy has only in-frame clones and leaves some out. There are 490,000 or so clones in the sample; around 89% occur only once, and approximately 1.8% lies in the top ten. Living in 25 or so US areas, the participants were between about 18 and 100 years of age. This CDR3 comprises 16 residues. CDR1 and CDR2 from the germline V gene are SNHLY and FYNNEI. V lost 5 bases, J lost 1 base, and 7 bases stayed unmatched. V gene TRBV2 combines with J gene TRBJ1-5; 8 bases map to TRBD1. The origin of this receptor is a woman aged 40 to 50 who had recovered from COVID-19. Sequenced sample: PBMCs or T cells enriched from blood (not recorded which). CDR3 sequence reads: CASSSSTGVSNQPQHF. The DNA for the CDR3 is TGTGCCAGCAGTTCATCGACAGGGGTAAGCAATCAGCCCCAGCATTTT.